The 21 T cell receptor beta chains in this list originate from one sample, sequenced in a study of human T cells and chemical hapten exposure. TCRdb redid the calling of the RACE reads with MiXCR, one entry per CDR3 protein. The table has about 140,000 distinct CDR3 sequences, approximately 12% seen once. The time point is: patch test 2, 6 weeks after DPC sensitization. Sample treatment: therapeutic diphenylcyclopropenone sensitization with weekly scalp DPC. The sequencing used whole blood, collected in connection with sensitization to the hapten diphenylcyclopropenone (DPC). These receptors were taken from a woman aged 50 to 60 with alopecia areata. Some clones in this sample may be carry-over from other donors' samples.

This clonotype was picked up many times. CDR3 bases: TGTGCCAGCAGTATCGGACTAGCGGGACGCAGAGATACGCAGTATTTT. Protein sequence: CASSIGLAGRRDTQYF. The chain couples TRBV6-5 to TRBJ2-3; 12 positions match TRBD2. The germline CDR1 and CDR2 sequences are MNHEY and SVGAGI. V lost 5 bases to trimming and J lost 5 bases; unmatched junction nucleotides: 8. The CDR3 runs 16 residues.

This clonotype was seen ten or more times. The CDR3 DNA reads TGTGCCAGTATCGACCCTAGGGGGCCTAGCACAGATACGCAGTATTTT. This encodes CASIDPRGPSTDTQYF. The chain carries TRBV19 and TRBJ2-3, with TRBD1 identical over 7 bases. Germline assignment: CDR1 LNHDA and CDR2 SQIVND (reference sequence). V lost 7 bases, J lost 0 bases, and 10 bases stayed unmatched. The CDR3 has 16 amino acids.

This CDR3 reads CASSYSFAAYEQYF. The CDR3 region has the DNA TGTGCCAGCAGTTACTCTTTTGCAGCCTACGAGCAGTACTTC. V and J are TRBV6-5 and TRBJ2-7; D is unclear. Trimming shortened V by 0 bases and J by 2 bases, and 8 bases separated the two germline ends. The CDR3 has 14 residues. Germline lookup yields CDR1 MNHEY and CDR2 SVGAGI.

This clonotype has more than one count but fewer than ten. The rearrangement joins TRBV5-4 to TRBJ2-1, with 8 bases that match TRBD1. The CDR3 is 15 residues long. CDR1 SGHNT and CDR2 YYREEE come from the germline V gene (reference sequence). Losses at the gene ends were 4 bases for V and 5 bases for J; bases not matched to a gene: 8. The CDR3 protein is CASSRDRGSHNEQFF. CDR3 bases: TGTGCCAGCAGCCGAGACAGGGGATCGCACAATGAGCAGTTCTTC.

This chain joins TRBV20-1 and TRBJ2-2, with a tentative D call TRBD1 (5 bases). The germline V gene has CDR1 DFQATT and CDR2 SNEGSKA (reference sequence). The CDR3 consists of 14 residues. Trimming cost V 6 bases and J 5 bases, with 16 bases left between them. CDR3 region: CSAESPAGTGELFF. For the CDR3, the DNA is TGCAGTGCCGAATCCCCCGCAGGGACCGGGGAGCTGTTTTTT.

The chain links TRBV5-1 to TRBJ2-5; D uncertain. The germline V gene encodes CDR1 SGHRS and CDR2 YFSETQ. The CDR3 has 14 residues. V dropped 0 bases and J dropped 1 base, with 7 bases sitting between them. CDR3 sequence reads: CASSLGWVQETQYF. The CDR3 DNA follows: TGCGCCAGCAGCTTGGGGTGGGTCCAAGAGACCCAGTACTTC.

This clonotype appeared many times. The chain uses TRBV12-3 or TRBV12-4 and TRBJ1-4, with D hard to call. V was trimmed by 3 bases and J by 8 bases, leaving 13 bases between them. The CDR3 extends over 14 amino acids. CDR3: CASSLRGLGEKLFF. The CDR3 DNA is TGTGCCAGCAGTTTGCGGGGATTAGGGGAAAAACTGTTTTTT.

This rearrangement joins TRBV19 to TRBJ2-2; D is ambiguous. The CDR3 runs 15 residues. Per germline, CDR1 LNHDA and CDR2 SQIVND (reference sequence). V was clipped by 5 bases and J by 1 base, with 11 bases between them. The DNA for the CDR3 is TGTGCCAGTAGTCCGGCCTGGGGGAACACCGGGGAGCTGTTTTTT. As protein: CASSPAWGNTGELFF.

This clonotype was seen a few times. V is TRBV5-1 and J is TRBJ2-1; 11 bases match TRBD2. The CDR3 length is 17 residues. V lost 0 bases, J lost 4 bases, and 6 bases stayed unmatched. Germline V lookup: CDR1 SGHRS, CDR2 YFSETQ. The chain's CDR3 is CASSLALASGGYNEQFF. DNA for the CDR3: TGCGCCAGCAGCTTGGCATTGGCTAGCGGGGGGTACAATGAGCAGTTCTTC.

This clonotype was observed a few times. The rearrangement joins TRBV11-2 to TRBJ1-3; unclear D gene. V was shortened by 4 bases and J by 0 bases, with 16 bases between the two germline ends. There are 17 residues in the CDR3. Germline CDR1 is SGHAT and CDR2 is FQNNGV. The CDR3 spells CASSSRLAGGSGNTIYF. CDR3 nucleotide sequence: TGTGCCAGCAGCTCCCGTCTGGCAGGCGGCTCTGGAAACACCATATATTTT.

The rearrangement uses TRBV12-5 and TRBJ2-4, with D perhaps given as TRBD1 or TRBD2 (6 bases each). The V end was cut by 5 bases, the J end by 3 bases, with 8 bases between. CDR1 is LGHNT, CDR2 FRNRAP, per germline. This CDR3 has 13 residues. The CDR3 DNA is TGTGCTAGTGGTGAGGGGGGCAAAAACATTCAGTACTTC. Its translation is CASGEGGKNIQYF.

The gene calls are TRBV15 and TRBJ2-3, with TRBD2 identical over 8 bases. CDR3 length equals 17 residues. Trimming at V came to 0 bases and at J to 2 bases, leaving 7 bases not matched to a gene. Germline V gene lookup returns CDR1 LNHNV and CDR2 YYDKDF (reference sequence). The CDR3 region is CATSRDPVAGITDTQYF. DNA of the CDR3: TGTGCCACCAGCAGAGATCCGGTAGCGGGGATCACAGATACGCAGTATTTT.

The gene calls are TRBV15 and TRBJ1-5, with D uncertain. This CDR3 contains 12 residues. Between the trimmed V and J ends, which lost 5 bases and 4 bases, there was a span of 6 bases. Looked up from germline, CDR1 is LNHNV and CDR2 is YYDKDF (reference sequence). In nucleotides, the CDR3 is TGTGCCACCAGCGGAGGGAATCAGCCCCAGCATTTT. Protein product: CATSGGNQPQHF.

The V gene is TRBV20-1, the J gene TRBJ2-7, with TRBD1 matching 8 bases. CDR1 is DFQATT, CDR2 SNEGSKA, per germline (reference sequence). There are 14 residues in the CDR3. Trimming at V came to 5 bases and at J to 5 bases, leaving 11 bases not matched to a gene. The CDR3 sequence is CSAAQGARVNEQYF. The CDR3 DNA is TGCAGTGCTGCCCAGGGGGCTAGGGTCAACGAGCAGTACTTC.

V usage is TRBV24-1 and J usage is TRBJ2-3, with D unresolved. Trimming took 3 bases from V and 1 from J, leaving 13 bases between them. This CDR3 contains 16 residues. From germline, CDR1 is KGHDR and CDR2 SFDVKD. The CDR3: CATSDPAPVGTDTQYF. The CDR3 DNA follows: TGTGCCACCAGTGATCCCGCTCCCGTGGGCACAGATACGCAGTATTTT.

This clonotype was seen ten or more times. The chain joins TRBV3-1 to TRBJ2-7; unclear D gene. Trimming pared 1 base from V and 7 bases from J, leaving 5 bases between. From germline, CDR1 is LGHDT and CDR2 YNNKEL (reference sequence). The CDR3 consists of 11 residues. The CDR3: CASSQAVEQYF. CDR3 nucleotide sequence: TGTGCCAGCAGCCAAGCCGTGGAGCAGTACTTC.

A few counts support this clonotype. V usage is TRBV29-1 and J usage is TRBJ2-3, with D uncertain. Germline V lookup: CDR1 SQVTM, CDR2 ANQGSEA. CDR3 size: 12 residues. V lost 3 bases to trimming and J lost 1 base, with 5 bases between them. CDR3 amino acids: CSVEFGTDTQYF. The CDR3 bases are TGCAGCGTTGAGTTCGGCACAGATACGCAGTATTTT.

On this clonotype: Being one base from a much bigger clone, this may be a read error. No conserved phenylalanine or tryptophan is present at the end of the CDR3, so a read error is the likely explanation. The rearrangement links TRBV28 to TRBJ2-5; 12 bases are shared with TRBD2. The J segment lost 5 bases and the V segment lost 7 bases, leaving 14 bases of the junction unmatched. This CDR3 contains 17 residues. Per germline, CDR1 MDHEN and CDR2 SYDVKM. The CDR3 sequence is CASTIMGTSGPQETQYI. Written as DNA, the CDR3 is TGTGCCAGCACCATTATGGGGACTAGCGGGCCCCAGGAGACCCAGTACATC.

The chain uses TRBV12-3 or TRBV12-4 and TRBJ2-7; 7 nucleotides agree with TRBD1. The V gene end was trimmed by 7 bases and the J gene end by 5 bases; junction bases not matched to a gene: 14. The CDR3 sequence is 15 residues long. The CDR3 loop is CASNLRGHRSDEQYF. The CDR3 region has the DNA TGTGCCAGCAACCTAAGGGGGCACAGGTCCGACGAGCAGTACTTC.

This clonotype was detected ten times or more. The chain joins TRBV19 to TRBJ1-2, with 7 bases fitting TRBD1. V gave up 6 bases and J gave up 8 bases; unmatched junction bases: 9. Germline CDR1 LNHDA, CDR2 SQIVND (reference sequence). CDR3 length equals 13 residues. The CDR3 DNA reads TGTGCCAGTAGCTGGACAGGCGCGGGGGGCTACACCTTC. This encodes CASSWTGAGGYTF.

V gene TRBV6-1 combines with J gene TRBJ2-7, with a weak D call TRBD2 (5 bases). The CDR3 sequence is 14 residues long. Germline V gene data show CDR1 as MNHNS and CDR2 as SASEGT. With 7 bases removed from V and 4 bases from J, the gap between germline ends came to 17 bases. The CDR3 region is CASIPGKGFYEQYF. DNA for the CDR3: TGTGCCAGCATTCCCGGGAAGGGCTTTTACGAGCAGTACTTC.